The entry below gives a single TCR beta chain sequence along with its context. By sample share, this clonotype is medium-sized (0.01 to 0.1%). The target of this receptor is not known. Base qualities are not recorded, but no much larger clone differs from it by a single base. This entry belongs to a study of spatial heterogeneity in lung cancer (dated by TCRdb to between 2018 and 2021). With respect to the entire study: Beta-chain transcripts were consistently detected in greater numbers than alpha-chain transcripts, which likely reflected higher beta-chain transcript abundance. At surgery, over 200 tumor regions, 61 to 65 matched nontumor lung samples and 56 PBMC samples were TCR-sequenced for both alpha and beta chains. Nonsynonymous mutation counts, determined by whole-exome sequencing of tumor tissue, were related to features of the TCR repertoire. In tumor regions, TCR transcript counts showed a strong correlation with a T cell transcriptional module score from matched bulk RNA-seq. In the raw uncorrected reads, each unique combination of TCR and UMI appeared more than ten times on average. In non-small cell lung cancer, the study quantitatively compared TCR alpha and beta repertoires across several tumor regions, matched nontumor lung, and blood.

Points the paper makes about the study in general: The number of expanded intratumoral alpha and beta TCRs correlated with the tumor nonsynonymous mutation count. The count of ubiquitous expanded TCRs correlated with the count of ubiquitous nonsynonymous mutations, and the count of regional expanded TCRs correlated with the count of regional nonsynonymous mutations. TCR-seq coverage of tumor T cells was estimated at only 5.5% to 8.5% for alpha chains and roughly 13% for beta chains. Additional single-cell paired TCR alpha and beta sequencing was considered necessary to confirm, at a functional level, the hypothesis that regional TCRs recognize regional mutations.

From V the trimming removes 3 bases and from J it removes 8 bases, while the gene matches leave 8 bases of the junction unaccounted for. From the cysteine through the phenylalanine, the CDR3 covers 15 amino acids. Just CDR3 DNA is preserved here, 45 bases in frame from base 1. The germline V gene gives CDR1 as MNHNS and CDR2 as SASEGT. The protocol used for the library was 5' RACE. Sequenced on a NextSeq 500. To allow correction of PCR and sequencing errors, the TCR library protocol tagged every TCR cDNA molecule with a unique molecular identifier. In the paper's pipeline: Decombinator tools were used for TCR identification, UMI-based error correction and CDR3 extraction. TCRs above a frequency of 2 per 1,000, corresponding to the top 1% of the tumor frequency distribution, were defined as expanded. Expanded tumor TCRs were classed as regional if statistically deemed absent (corrected P<0.05) from at least one tumor region, otherwise ubiquitous. Each repertoire was subsampled 100 times to 5,000 TCRs, after which Renyi diversity was computed with the R vegan package. CDR3 similarity networks were constructed using string-kernel similarity of amino acid triplets, with links drawn between CDR3s whose pairwise similarity was above 0.82. TCRdb trimmed the raw reads at Q25, called clones with MiXCR and kept productive beta chains. Rows with a matching CDR3 protein are joined into one entry that keeps the most common DNA and genes. The V and J calls reflect TCRdb's pipeline rather than the authors' work. In this sample the table shows 8,000 to 9,500 distinct CDR3 sequences, 6.5% to 8.5% of which occur a single time. In total, the top ten clones hold 8.5% to 9.5% of the sample.

The sample's time point label is to be understood as: sample taken at primary tumor resection. Samples were obtained from fewer than 80 patients with early-stage, untreated non-small cell lung cancer from the lung TRACERx cohort. For TCR sequencing, whole RNA was extracted from tumor and nontumor lung tissue, or from cryopreserved PBMC samples, and no cell sorting was done. Patients were selected for TCR sequencing only if sufficient RNA was available from at least two tumor regions. Before selection, tumor and adjacent nontumor lung specimens were reviewed by a lung pathologist. This specimen was lung tumor tissue, taken at surgery. Recombination joined TRBV6-1 with TRBJ2-1, with 9 middle bases fitting TRBD2. This TCR derives from a male donor with early-stage non-small cell lung cancer. The DNA reads as follows: TGTGCCAGCAGTGAGATTAGCGGGGGACAACATGAGCAGTTCTTC. Translated, this gives CASSEISGGQHEQFF.